Listed below are T cell receptor beta chains from one sample, sequenced in a study of CD8 T cells in ankylosing spondylitis. TCRdb analysed the 5' RACE reads with MiXCR anew, one entry per CDR3 protein. Of about 130,000 distinct CDR3 sequences in the sample, around 7% are singletons; the top ten hold 9% to 15%. Specimen: blood, either unsorted or a sorted T cell fraction (not recorded which). Receptors were obtained from a male donor with ankylosing spondylitis or in good health (not recorded which). The CDR3 runs from the conserved cysteine through the conserved F or W. Each record gives: D gene, V gene, J gene, clone size, CDR3 DNA, CDR3 protein. The D gene is left open where the match is weak. Not all rows give a size; the values are once, few, many and, for expanded clones, a class.

>-|TRBV5-1|TRBJ2-3|many
TGCGCCAGCATAGAGGGCAGGGCCGCAGATACGCAGTATTTT
CASIEGRAADTQYF
>-|TRBV7-8|TRBJ1-5|many
TGTGCCAGCAGCCCAGAAGGCAATCAGCCCCAGCATTTT
CASSPEGNQPQHF
>-|TRBV9|TRBJ2-3|many
TGTGCCAGCAGCCCCCGAGAGAAGATCACGGCAGATACGCAGTATTTT
CASSPREKITADTQYF
>-|TRBV30|TRBJ1-1|-
TGTGCCTGGGACCGCTCCCGGGGGACTGAAGCTTTCTTT
CAWDRSRGTEAFF
>-|TRBV3-1|TRBJ1-4|many
TGTGCCAGCAGCCAACGAACAGCAACTAATGAAAAACTGTTTTTT
CASSQRTATNEKLFF
>TRBD2|TRBV3-1|TRBJ2-1|many
TGTGCCAGCAGCCAGCGGGCTAGCGGGAGCTCCTTC
CASSQRASGSSF
>TRBD1|TRBV20-1|TRBJ2-7|many
TGCAGTGCAGCACCGGGACAGGAAAACTCCGAGCAGTACTTC
CSAAPGQENSEQYF
>TRBD1|TRBV10-3|TRBJ1-1|many
TGTGCCATCAGTGTGGGACAGAGGAACACTGAAGCTTTCTTT
CAISVGQRNTEAFF
>-|TRBV4-1|TRBJ1-1|many
TGCGCCAGCAGCCAAGAACGCGAGGCGGACACTGAAGCTTTCTTT
CASSQEREADTEAFF
>-|TRBV5-1|TRBJ1-1|many
TGCGCCAGCAGCTCAAGATACGATCAGGGGAACACTGAAGCTTTCTTT
CASSSRYDQGNTEAFF
>-|TRBV9|TRBJ2-2|many
TGTGCCAGCAGCGTTCAGGGGCAGAACACCGGGGAGCTGTTTTTT
CASSVQGQNTGELFF
>TRBD1|TRBV7-2|TRBJ1-5|-
TGTGCCAGCAGCCCGGGACAGGGGGACAATCAGCCCCAGCATTTT
CASSPGQGDNQPQHF
>-|TRBV28|TRBJ1-4|many
TGTGCCAGCACCGACGCCGGGACACATAATGAAAAACTGTTTTTT
CASTDAGTHNEKLFF
>-|TRBV7-9|TRBJ2-1|many
TGTGCCAGCAGCTTCACTATTACCCCGGACAGCAACAATGAGCAGTTCTTC
CASSFTITPDSNNEQFF
>-|TRBV18|TRBJ2-2|many
TGTGCCAGCTCACCACGGACAAAGGGAACATCCACCACCGGGGAGCTGTTTTTT
CASSPRTKGTSTTGELFF
>TRBD2|TRBV5-1|TRBJ2-7|many
TGCGCCAGCAGCTTGGACTCGGGGGGGCGCGAGCAGTACTTC
CASSLDSGGREQYF
>TRBD1|TRBV9|TRBJ1-1|many
TGTGCCAGCAGCAAACAGGGGCGCACTGAAGCTTTCTTT
CASSKQGRTEAFF
>TRBD2|TRBV5-1|TRBJ2-5|many
TGCGCCAGCAGCGCGGGCGGGGGTACTCAAGAGACCCAGTACTTC
CASSAGGGTQETQYF
>-|TRBV20-1|TRBJ2-1|many
TGCAGTGCCGCACCTAAGGACGAGCAGTTCTTC
CSAAPKDEQFF
>-|TRBV18|TRBJ2-2|many
TGTGCCAGCTCACCTTCCAAGTTAAGGGAGCTGTTTTTT
CASSPSKLRELFF
>-|TRBV5-1|TRBJ2-1|many
TGCGCCAGCAGCTGGGGGACACGCTCCTACAATGAGCAGTTCTTC
CASSWGTRSYNEQFF
>-|TRBV7-9|TRBJ2-7|many
TGTGCCAGCAGCTTAGTGTGGGCTGAATACGAGCAGTACTTC
CASSLVWAEYEQYF
>TRBD2|TRBV5-1|TRBJ2-4|many
TGCGCCAGCAGCACCGGACTAGCGGAGGGCAAAAACATTCAGTACTTC
CASSTGLAEGKNIQYF
>TRBD2|TRBV4-3|TRBJ2-5|many
TGCGCCAGCAGCCAAGATTATTTAGGAGCGGGAGAGGAGACCCAGTACTTC
CASSQDYLGAGEETQYF
>TRBD2|TRBV19|TRBJ2-2|many
TGTGCCAGTAGTATCTCTAGCGGGAGAAGTGAGGAGCTGTTTTTT
CASSISSGRSEELFF